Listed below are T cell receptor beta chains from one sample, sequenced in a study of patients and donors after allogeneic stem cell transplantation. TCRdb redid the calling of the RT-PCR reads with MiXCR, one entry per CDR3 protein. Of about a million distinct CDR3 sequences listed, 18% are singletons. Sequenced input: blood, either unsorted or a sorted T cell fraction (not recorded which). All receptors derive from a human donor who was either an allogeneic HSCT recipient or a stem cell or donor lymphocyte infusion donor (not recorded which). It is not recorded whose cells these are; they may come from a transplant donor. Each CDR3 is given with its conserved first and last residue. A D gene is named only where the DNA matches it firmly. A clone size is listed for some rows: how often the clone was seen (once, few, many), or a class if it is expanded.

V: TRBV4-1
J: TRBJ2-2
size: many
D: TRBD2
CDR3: CASSPVSGIGTGELFF
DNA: TGCGCCAGCAGCCCGGTTAGCGGGATTGGGACCGGGGAGCTGTTTTTT

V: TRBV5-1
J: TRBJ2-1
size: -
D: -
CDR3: CASSLVTSRNMIEQFF
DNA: TGCGCCAGCAGCTTGGTGACATCCCGGAACATGATTGAGCAGTTCTTC

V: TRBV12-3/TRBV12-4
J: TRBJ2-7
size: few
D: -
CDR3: CASSLNRKYEQYF
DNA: TGTGCCAGCAGTTTGAACAGAAAGTACGAGCAGTACTTC

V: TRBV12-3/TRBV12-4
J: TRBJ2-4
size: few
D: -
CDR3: CASSLQTSNRLAKNIQYF
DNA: TGTGCCAGCAGTTTGCAGACAAGTAACCGACTAGCCAAAAACATTCAGTACTTC

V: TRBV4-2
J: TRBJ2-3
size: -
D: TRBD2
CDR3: CASSQVSSTSIAADTQYF
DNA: TGTGCCAGCAGCCAAGTCTCCTCGACTAGCATCGCTGCAGATACGCAGTATTTT

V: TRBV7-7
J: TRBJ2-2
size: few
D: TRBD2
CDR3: CASSLAGLNTGELFF
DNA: TGTGCTAGCAGCTTAGCGGGCCTGAACACCGGGGAGCTGTTTTTT

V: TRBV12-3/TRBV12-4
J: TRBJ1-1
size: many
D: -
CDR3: CASRHRENTEAFF
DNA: TGTGCCAGCAGACACAGAGAGAACACTGAAGCTTTCTTT

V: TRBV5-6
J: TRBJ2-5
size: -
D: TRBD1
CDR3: CASRYAIGQGGETQYF
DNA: TGTGCCAGCAGATATGCCATCGGACAGGGAGGCGAGACCCAGTACTTC

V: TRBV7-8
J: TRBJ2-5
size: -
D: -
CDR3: CASSLGSGPKETQYF
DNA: TGTGCCAGCAGCCTGGGGTCAGGGCCTAAGGAGACCCAGTACTTC

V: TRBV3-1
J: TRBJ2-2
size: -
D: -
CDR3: CASSQDLGYDGELFF
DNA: TGTGCCAGCAGCCAAGATCTGGGTTATGATGGGGAGCTGTTTTTT

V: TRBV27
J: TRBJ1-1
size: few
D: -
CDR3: CASGPSGTTEAFF
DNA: TGTGCCAGCGGACCGTCAGGGACCACTGAAGCTTTCTTT

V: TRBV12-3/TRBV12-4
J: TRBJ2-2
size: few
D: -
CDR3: CASTLEGRRTGELFF
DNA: TGTGCCAGCACCCTAGAGGGGCGCCGGACCGGGGAGCTGTTTTTT

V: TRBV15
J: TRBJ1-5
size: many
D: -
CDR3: CATSRDTGVSYQPQHF
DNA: TGTGCCACCAGCAGAGATACGGGGGTCAGCTATCAGCCCCAGCATTTT

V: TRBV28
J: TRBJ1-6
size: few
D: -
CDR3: CASKSPADSPLHF
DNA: TGTGCCAGCAAAAGTCCCGCGGATTCACCCCTCCACTTT

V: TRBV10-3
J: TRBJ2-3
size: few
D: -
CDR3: CAISENSQGLAQYF
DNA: TGTGCCATCAGTGAGAACTCCCAGGGTCTCGCGCAGTATTTT

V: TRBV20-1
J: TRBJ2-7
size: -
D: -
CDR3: CSARLFGRGKSHEQYF
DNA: TGCAGTGCTAGACTTTTTGGAAGGGGGAAGAGCCACGAGCAGTACTTC

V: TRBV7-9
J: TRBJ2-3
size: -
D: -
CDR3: CASSPAGGSTDTQYF
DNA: TGTGCCAGCAGCCCCGCCGGGGGCAGCACAGATACGCAGTATTTT

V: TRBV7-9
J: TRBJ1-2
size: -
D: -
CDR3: CAGTDGVYGYTF
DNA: TGTGCCGGTACGGACGGAGTCTATGGCTACACCTTC

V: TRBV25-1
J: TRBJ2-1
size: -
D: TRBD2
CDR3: CASSEGAGAYNEQFF
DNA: TGTGCCAGCAGTGAAGGGGCGGGGGCCTACAATGAGCAGTTCTTC

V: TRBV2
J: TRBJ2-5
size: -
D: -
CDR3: CASSETEITQYF
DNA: TGTGCCAGCAGTGAGACAGAAATAACCCAGTACTTC

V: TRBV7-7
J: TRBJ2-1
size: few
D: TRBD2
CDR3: CASSLDSGGRSSYNEQFF
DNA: TGTGCTAGCAGCTTAGATAGCGGGGGGAGAAGCTCCTACAATGAGCAGTTCTTC

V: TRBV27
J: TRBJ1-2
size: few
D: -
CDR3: CASSLSGKNYGYTF
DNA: TGTGCCAGCAGTTTATCTGGGAAAAACTATGGCTACACCTTC

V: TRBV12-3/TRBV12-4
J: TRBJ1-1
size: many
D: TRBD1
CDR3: CASSSTGKGGEAFF
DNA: TGTGCCAGCAGTTCGACAGGGAAGGGTGGTGAAGCTTTCTTT

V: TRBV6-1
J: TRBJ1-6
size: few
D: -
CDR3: CASSPVVAGFRSPLHF
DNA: TGTGCCAGCAGTCCTGTAGTTGCGGGGTTTCGTTCACCCCTCCACTTT

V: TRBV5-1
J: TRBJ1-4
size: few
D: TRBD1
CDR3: CASSKQGRGEKLFF
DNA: TGCGCCAGCAGTAAACAGGGGAGGGGAGAAAAACTGTTTTTT